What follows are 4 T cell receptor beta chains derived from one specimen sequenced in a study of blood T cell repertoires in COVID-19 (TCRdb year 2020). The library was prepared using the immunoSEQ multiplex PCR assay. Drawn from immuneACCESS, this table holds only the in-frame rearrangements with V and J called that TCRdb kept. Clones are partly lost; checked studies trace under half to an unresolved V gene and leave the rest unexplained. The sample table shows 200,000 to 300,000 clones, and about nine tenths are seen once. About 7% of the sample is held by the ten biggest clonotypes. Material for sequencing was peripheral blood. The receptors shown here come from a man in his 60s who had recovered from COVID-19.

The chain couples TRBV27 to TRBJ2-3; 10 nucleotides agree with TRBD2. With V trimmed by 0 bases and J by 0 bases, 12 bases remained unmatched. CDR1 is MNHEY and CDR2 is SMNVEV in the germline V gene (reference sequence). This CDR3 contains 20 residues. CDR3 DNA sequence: TGTGCCAGCAGTTTATCGGGGCTAGCGGGGGATTATAGTAGCACAGATACGCAGTATTTT. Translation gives CASSLSGLAGDYSSTDTQYF.

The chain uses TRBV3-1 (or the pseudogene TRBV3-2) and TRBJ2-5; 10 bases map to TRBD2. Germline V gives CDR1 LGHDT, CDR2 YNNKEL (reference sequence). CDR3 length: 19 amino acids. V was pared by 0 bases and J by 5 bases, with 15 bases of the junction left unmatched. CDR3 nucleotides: TGTGCCAGCAGCCAAGAGGAGGGTGTAGCGGGGGGCGGAGAGGAGACCCAGTACTTC. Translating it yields CASSQEEGVAGGGEETQYF.

The chain's CDR3 is CASSSGGYEYGYTF. CDR3 DNA sequence: TGTGCCAGCAGCTCGGGGGGATACGAGTATGGCTACACCTTC. The rearrangement uses TRBV5-4 and TRBJ1-2; TRBD1 might be the D (5 bases). Germline assignment: CDR1 SGHNT and CDR2 YYREEE (reference sequence). CDR3 length: 14 amino acids. Trimming left V 3 bases short and J 5 bases short, with 14 bases between.

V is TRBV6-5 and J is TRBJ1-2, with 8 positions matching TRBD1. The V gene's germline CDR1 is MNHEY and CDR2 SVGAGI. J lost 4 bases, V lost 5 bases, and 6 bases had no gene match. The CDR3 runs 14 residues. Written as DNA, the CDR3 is TGTGCCAGCAGTAAAACGGGACAGGTCTATGGCTACACCTTC. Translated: CASSKTGQVYGYTF.